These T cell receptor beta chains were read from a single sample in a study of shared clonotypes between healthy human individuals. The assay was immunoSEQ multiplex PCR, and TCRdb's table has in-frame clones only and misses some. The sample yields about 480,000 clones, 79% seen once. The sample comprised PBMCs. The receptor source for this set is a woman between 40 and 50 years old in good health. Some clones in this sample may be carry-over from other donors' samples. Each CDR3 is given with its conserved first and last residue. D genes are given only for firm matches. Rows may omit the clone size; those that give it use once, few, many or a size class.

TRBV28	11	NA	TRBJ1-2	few	TGTGCCAGCGGGGTAAACTATGGCTACACCTTC	CASGVNYGYTF
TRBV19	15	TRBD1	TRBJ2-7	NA	TGTGCCAGCGCCTCGGGACAGGGGGCTTACTACGAGCAGTACTTC	CASASGQGAYYEQYF
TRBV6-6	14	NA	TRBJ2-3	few	TGTGCCAGCAGTTACATCTTTAGTGGAGATACGCAGTATTTT	CASSYIFSGDTQYF
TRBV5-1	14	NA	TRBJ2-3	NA	TGCGCCAGCTCCAACGAGTTTAGCACCGATACGCAGTATTTT	CASSNEFSTDTQYF
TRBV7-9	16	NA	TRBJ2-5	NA	TGTGCCAGCAGCACCCGGACAGCAGTGGACCAAGAGACCCAGTACTTC	CASSTRTAVDQETQYF
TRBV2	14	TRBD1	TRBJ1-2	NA	TGTGCCAGCACCCCCGGGACAGCTAACTATGGCTACACCTTC	CASTPGTANYGYTF
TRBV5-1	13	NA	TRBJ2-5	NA	TGCGCCAGCAGCTTGGTAAGCCAAGAGACCCAGTACTTC	CASSLVSQETQYF
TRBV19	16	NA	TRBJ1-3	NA	TGTGCCAGTAGTCCCCGAACGACGGCTTCTGGAAACACCATATATTTT	CASSPRTTASGNTIYF
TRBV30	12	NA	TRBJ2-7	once	TGTGCCTGGAGGGGGCAGCCCTACGAGCAGTACTTC	CAWRGQPYEQYF
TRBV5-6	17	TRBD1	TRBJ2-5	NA	TGTGCCAGCAGCTTGGAGGCTGGACAGGGGGGAACGGAGACCCAGTACTTC	CASSLEAGQGGTETQYF
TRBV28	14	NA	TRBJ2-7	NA	TGTGCCAGCAGGCCCCGGGGGAGCGCCTACGAGCAGTACTTC	CASRPRGSAYEQYF
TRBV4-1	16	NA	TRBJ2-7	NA	TGCGCCAGCAGCCGCAGCAGAATGGGGACCAGCTACGAGCAGTACTTC	CASSRSRMGTSYEQYF
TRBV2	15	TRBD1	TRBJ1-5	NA	TGTGCCAGCAGTGTGAGGACAGGGGTTGTTCAGCCCCAGCATTTT	CASSVRTGVVQPQHF
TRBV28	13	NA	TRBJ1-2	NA	TGTGCCAGCAGTTTGGCACAGAACTATGGCTACACCTTC	CASSLAQNYGYTF
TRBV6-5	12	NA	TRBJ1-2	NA	TGTGCCAGCAGTTTAGCGGGTCGTGGCTACACCTTC	CASSLAGRGYTF
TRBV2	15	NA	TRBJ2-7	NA	TGTGCCAGCAGTGTCCCCCTGAGGGGACACTACGAGCAGTACTTC	CASSVPLRGHYEQYF
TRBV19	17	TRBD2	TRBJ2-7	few	TGTGCCAGTAGTATTTCTGGGACTAGCGGGGCGCATTACGAGCAGTACTTC	CASSISGTSGAHYEQYF
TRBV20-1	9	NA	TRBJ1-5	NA	TGCACAGGCACCCAGCCCCAGCATTTT	CTGTQPQHF
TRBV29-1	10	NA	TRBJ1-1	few	TGCAGCGTTAAGGACACTGAAGCTTTCTTT	CSVKDTEAFF
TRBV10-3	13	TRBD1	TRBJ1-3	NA	TGTGCCATCCACGCGGCAGGGGGCAACACCATATATTTT	CAIHAAGGNTIYF
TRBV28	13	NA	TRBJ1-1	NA	TGTGCCAGCAGCTCAACGATGAACACTGAAGCTTTCTTT	CASSSTMNTEAFF
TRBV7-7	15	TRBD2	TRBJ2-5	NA	TGTGCTAGCAGCTCCGGGGGGGGACACTGGGAGACCCAGTACTTC	CASSSGGGHWETQYF
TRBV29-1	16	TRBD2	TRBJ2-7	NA	TGCAGCGTTGAAGCATTTCGACTAGCGGGAGGCTACGAGCAGTACTTC	CSVEAFRLAGGYEQYF
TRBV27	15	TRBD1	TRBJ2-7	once	TGCGCCAGCATCCTCCGACAGGGGCCTCGTTGGGAGCAGTACTTC	CASILRQGPRWEQYF
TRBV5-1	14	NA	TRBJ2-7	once	TGCGCCAGCAGCTCCGGGACACCTACCTACGAGCAGTACTTC	CASSSGTPTYEQYF
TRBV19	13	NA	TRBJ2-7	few	TGTGCCAGTAGTAGGGACAACAACTACGAGCAGTACTTC	CASSRDNNYEQYF
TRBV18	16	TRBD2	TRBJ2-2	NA	TGTGCCAGCTCTCCGGGTGAGAATAGCGGGACCGGGGAGCTGTTTTTT	CASSPGENSGTGELFF
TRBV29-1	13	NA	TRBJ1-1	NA	TGCAGCGTTGCCGGGACGGTGAACACTGAAGCTTTCTTT	CSVAGTVNTEAFF
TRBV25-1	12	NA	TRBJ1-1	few	TGTGCCAGCAGTGAGCCAGGGAAGGCAGCTTTCTTT	CASSEPGKAAFF
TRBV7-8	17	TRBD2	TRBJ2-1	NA	TGTGCCAGCAGCCGACGACTAGCGGGAGGGAGTTTAAGTGAGCAGTTCTTC	CASSRRLAGGSLSEQFF
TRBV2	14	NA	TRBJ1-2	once	TGTGCCAGCAGTGACAGGGCAGGGGCAATGGGCTACACCTTC	CASSDRAGAMGYTF
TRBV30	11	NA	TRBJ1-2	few	TGTGCCTGGAGTGTACGACTTGGCTACACCTTC	CAWSVRLGYTF
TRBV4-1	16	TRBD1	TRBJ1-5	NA	TGCGCCAGCGCCACCGGGGACAGGGTAATCAATCAGCCCCAGCATTTT	CASATGDRVINQPQHF
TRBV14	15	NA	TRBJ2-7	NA	TGTGCCAGCAGCCCCCTGAGGACATCTCCCTACGAGCAGTACTTC	CASSPLRTSPYEQYF
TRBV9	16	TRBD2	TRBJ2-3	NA	TGTGCCAGCAGCCACGGACTAGCGGGAGCAACAGATACGCAGTATTTT	CASSHGLAGATDTQYF
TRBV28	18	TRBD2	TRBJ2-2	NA	TGTGCCAGCAGTTTTGCACTAGCGGGAGGGCCGGGGTCCGGGGAGCTGTTTTTT	CASSFALAGGPGSGELFF
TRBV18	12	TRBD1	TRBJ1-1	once	TGTGCCAGCTCTTCCGACAGGGCCTTAGCTTTCTTT	CASSSDRALAFF
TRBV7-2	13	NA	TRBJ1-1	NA	TGTGCCAGCGGGTGGGGGGCCAACACTGAAGCTTTCTTT	CASGWGANTEAFF
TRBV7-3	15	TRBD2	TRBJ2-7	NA	TGTGCCAGCAGCCCAAGCGGGAGGGCCTCCTACGAGCAGTACTTC	CASSPSGRASYEQYF
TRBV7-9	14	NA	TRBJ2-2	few	TGTGCCAGCAGCTCTCTTAGGGTAACCGGGGAGCTGTTTTTT	CASSSLRVTGELFF
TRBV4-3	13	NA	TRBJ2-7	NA	TGCGCCAGCAGCCTGGGTTTATCGGAGGAGCAGTACTTC	CASSLGLSEEQYF
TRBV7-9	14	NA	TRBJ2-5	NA	TGTGCCAGCAGCTTAGCGCTTGCAGAGAGAACCCAGTACTTC	CASSLALAERTQYF
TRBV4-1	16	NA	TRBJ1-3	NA	TGCGCCAGCAGTGACCGGACTCGGATTGGGGAAAACACCATATATTTT	CASSDRTRIGENTIYF
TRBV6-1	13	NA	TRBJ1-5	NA	TGTGCCAGCAGTGAACGCAGCAATCAGCCCCAGCATTTT	CASSERSNQPQHF
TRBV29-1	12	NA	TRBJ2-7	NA	TGCAGCGTTGTACAGCTTACCTACGAGCAGTACTTC	CSVVQLTYEQYF
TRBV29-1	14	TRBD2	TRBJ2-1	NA	TGCAGCCATGCTAGGACTAGCGGGAGGAGTGAGCAGTTCTTC	CSHARTSGRSEQFF